What follows are 8 T cell receptor beta chains derived from one specimen sequenced in a study of OX40 agonist ivuxolimab in advanced cancers. Profiled with immunoSEQ multiplex PCR; TCRdb holds only in-frame clones, not every one. In the table there are 60,000 or so clones, about 90% of which are singletons. The specimen was CD4+ or CD8+ T cells sorted from blood, collected in a trial of the OX40 agonist ivuxolimab. Receptors originate from an adult with an advanced solid tumor such as melanoma, head and neck, liver or kidney cancer.

This chain's CDR3 is CASSEAGGVQPQHF. CDR3 in DNA: TGTGCCAGCAGTGAGGCGGGCGGGGTACAGCCCCAGCATTTT. The chain employs TRBV6-1 and TRBJ1-5; D not certain. V lost 3 bases and J lost 7, with 13 bases in between. The germline gives CDR1 MNHNS, CDR2 SASEGT. The CDR3 loop spans 14 amino acids.

The rearrangement links TRBV4-1 to TRBJ2-7, with TRBD1 matching 8 bases. The germline V gene has CDR1 MGHRA and CDR2 YSYEKL. The CDR3 is 14 residues long. Trimming at V came to 1 base and at J to 5 bases, leaving 4 bases not matched to a gene. The CDR3 spells CASSQGQGFHEQYF. In DNA form, the CDR3 reads TGCGCCAGCAGCCAAGGACAGGGGTTTCACGAGCAGTACTTC.

The CDR3 bases are TGTGCCAGCAGCTTTTTTGGACAGGACCGAAACACCATATATTTT. Translating it yields CASSFFGQDRNTIYF. The chain employs TRBV7-8 and TRBJ1-3; TRBD1 matches at 7 bases. The V gene's germline CDR1 is SGHVS and CDR2 FQNEAQ. After removal of 3 bases from V and 5 bases from J, the junction contained 7 bases not matched to a gene. This CDR3 comprises 15 residues.

The chain carries TRBV23-1 and TRBJ1-1, with D tentatively TRBD1 (5 bases). TRBV23-1 counts as an open reading frame of uncertain function. The ends were cut back, 0 bases at V and 5 bases at J, with 16 bases in the middle. The CDR3 has 16 residues. In DNA, the CDR3 is TGCGCCAGCAGTCAATCGGGGTACGGGGAGGGGACTGAAGCTTTCTTT. This translates into CASSQSGYGEGTEAFF.

The CDR3 nucleotides read TGTGCCAGCAGCCTTGGGGTCCAAGGTTTTGACGAGCAGTACTTC. As protein: CASSLGVQGFDEQYF. The V gene is TRBV7-9, the J gene TRBJ2-7; D gene ambiguous. V was shortened by 5 bases and J by 5 bases, with 19 bases between the two germline ends. CDR1 is SEHNR, CDR2 FQNEAQ, per germline (reference sequence). This CDR3 spans 15 amino acids.

The chain is built from TRBV18 and TRBJ2-5; 9 nucleotides match TRBD2. CDR3 length: 15 residues. With V trimmed by 6 bases and J by 5 bases, 10 bases remained unmatched. The V gene's germline CDR1 is KGHSH and CDR2 LQKENI. CDR3 nucleotides: TGTGCCAGCTCCCTTCATAGCGGGGGAACTGAGACCCAGTACTTC. As protein: CASSLHSGGTETQYF. Full variable domain (missing parts from reference TRBV18 and TRBJ2-5): NAGVMQNPRHLVRRRGQEARLRCSPMKGHSHVYWYRQLPEEGLKFMVYLQKENIIDESGMPKERFSAEFPKEGPSILRIQQVVRGDSAAYFCASSLHSGGTETQYFGPGTRLLVL.

The V and J genes are TRBV14 and TRBJ1-4, with D unclear. The CDR3 extends over 15 amino acids. Between the trimmed V and J ends, which lost 4 bases and 0 bases, there was a span of 9 bases. The V gene's germline CDR1 is SGHDN and CDR2 FVKESK. The CDR3 sequence is CASSPRTSTNEKLFF. The CDR3 DNA follows: TGTGCCAGCAGCCCGCGGACGTCAACTAATGAAAAACTGTTTTTT.

This sequence joins TRBV5-4 and TRBJ1-3; 8 bases map to TRBD1. Germline V lookup: CDR1 SGHNT, CDR2 YYREEE (reference sequence). V lost 0 bases, J lost 4 bases, and 12 bases stayed unmatched. The CDR3 contains 18 residues. The CDR3 here is CASSLGGGQGAVGNTIYF. The CDR3 DNA reads as TGTGCCAGCAGCTTGGGAGGGGGGCAGGGGGCCGTCGGAAACACCATATATTTT.